The present T cell receptor beta chain was sequenced within a study of CD8+CD57+ T cells in acquired aplastic anemia. Study-wide context: CD4+ reads averaged about 10 million in healthy donors. General study results and limits: Patients and controls had in common twenty-nine CD8+ CDR3 sequences. In CD8+ cells, Simpson's diversity showed no significant difference between patients and controls.

About this clonotype: Its antigen remains unknown.

Genomic DNA served as template for TCR beta VDJ and CDR3 profiling. In TCRdb, the reads were re-called with MiXCR into one record per CDR3 protein. The table has more than 150,000 distinct CDR3 sequences, under 55% seen once. This sequence was found in a human donor in good health. Sequencing was carried out using sorted CD4+, CD8+, or CD8+CD57+ T cells (not recorded which) from PBMCs.

The CDR3 spells CASNPTGPYGYTF. CDR3 bases: TGTGCCAGCAACCCGACAGGGCCTTATGGCTACACCTTC. The chain recombines TRBV2 with TRBJ1-2, with 7 bases aligning to TRBD1. Germline-derived CDR1 and CDR2 are SNHLY and FYNNEI. The CDR3 extends over 13 amino acids. V shed 7 bases, J shed 5 bases, and the junction held 7 bases outside the gene matches.